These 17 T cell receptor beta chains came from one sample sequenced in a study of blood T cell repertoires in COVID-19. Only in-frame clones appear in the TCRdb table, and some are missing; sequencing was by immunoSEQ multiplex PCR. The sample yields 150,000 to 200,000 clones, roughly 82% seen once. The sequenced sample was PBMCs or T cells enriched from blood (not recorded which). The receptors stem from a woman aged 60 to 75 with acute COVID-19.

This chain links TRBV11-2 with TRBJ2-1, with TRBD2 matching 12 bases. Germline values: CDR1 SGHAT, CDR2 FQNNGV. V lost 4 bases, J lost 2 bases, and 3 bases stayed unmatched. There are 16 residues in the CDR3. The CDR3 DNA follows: TGTGCCAGCAGCTCGTCTAGCGGGAGGGCCTACAATGAGCAGTTCTTC. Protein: CASSSSSGRAYNEQFF. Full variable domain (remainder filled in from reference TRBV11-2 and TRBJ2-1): EAGVAQSPRYKIIEKRQSVAFWCNPISGHATLYWYQQILGQGPKLLIQFQNNGVVDDSQLPKDRFSAERLKGVDSTLKIQPAKLEDSAVYLCASSSSSGRAYNEQFFGPGTRLTVL.

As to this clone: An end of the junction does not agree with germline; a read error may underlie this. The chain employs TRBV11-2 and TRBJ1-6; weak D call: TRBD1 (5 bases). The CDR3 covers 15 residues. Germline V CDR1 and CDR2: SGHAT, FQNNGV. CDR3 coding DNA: TGTGCCAGCAGCTCGCTGACAGAGTATAATTCACCCCTCCATTTT. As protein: CASSSLTEYNSPLHF.

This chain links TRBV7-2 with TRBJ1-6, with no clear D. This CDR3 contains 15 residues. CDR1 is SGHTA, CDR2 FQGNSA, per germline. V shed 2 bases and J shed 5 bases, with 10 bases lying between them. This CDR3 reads CASSLLTHDNSPLHF. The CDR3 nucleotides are TGTGCCAGCAGCTTACTTACACACGATAATTCACCCCTCCACTTT.

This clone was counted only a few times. This CDR3 reads CASSLGQDTEAFF. As DNA, the CDR3 is TGCGCCAGCAGCTTGGGTCAGGACACTGAAGCTTTCTTT. This chain connects TRBV5-1 to TRBJ1-1; D unresolved. This CDR3 is 13 amino acids long. V was pared by 0 bases and J by 3 bases, with 6 bases between. Germline CDR1 reads SGHRS; CDR2 reads YFSETQ.

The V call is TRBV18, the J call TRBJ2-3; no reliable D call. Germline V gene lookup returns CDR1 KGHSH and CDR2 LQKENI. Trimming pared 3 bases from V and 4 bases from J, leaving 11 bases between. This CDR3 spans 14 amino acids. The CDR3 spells CASSPASGADTQYF. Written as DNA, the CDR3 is TGTGCCAGCTCACCGGCTAGTGGCGCAGATACGCAGTATTTT.

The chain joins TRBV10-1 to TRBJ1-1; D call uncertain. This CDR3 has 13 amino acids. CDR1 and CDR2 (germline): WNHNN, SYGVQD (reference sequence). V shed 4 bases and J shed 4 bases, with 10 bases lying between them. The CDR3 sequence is CASSGPEGTEAFF. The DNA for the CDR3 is TGCGCCAGCAGTGGACCCGAGGGCACTGAAGCTTTCTTT.

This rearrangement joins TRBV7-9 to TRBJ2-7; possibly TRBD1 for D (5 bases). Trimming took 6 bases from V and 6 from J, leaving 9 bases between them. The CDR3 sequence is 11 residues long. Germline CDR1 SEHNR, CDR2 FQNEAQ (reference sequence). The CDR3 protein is CASSKGREQYF. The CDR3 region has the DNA TGTGCCAGCAGTAAGGGGCGCGAGCAGTACTTC.

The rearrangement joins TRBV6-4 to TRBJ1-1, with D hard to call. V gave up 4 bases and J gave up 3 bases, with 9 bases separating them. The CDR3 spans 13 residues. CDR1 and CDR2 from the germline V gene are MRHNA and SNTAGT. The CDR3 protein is CASSVRGDTEAFF. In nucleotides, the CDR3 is TGTGCCAGCAGTGTTCGGGGTGACACTGAAGCTTTCTTT.

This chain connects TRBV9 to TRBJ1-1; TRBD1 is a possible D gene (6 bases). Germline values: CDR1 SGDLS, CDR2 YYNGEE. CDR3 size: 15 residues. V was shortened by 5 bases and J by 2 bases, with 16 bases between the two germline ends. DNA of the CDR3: TGTGCCAGCAGTTGGACAGACTCCCTAAACACTGAAGCTTTCTTT. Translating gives CASSWTDSLNTEAFF.

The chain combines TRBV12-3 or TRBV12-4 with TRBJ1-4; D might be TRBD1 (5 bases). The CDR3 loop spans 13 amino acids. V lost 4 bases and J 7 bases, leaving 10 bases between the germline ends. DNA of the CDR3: TGTGCCAGCAGTTCCAGGGCGACTGAAAAACTGTTTTTT. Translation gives CASSSRATEKLFF.

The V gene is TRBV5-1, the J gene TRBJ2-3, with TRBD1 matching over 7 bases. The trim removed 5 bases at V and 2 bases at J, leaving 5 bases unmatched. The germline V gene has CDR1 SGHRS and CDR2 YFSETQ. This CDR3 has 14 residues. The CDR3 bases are TGCGCCAGCAGACCGGGACAGACCACAGATACGCAGTATTTT. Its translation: CASRPGQTTDTQYF.

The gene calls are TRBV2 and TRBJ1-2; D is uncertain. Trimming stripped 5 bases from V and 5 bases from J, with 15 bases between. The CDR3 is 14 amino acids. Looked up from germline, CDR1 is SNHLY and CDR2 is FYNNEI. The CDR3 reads CASSLMLEEYGYTF. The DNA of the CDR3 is TGTGCCAGCAGTTTGATGTTAGAAGAGTATGGCTACACCTTC.

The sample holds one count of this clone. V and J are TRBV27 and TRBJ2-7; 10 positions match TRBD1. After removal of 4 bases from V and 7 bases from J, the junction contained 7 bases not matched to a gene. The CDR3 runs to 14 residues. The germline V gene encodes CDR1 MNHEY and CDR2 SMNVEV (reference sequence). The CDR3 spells CASSYRQGAREQYF. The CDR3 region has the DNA TGTGCCAGCAGTTACCGACAGGGGGCGCGTGAGCAGTACTTC.

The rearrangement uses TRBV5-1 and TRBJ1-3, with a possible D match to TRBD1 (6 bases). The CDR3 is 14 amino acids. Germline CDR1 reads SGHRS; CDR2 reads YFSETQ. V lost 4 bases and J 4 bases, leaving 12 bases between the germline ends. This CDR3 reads CASSADRSGNTIYF. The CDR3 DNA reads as TGCGCCAGCAGCGCTGACAGGTCCGGAAACACCATATATTTT.

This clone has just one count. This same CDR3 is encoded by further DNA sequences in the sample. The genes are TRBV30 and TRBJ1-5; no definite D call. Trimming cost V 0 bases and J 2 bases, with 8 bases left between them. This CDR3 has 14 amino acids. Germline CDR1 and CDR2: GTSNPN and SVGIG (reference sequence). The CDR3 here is CAWSVTGGNQPQHF. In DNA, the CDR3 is TGTGCCTGGAGTGTAACGGGTGGCAATCAGCCCCAGCATTTT.

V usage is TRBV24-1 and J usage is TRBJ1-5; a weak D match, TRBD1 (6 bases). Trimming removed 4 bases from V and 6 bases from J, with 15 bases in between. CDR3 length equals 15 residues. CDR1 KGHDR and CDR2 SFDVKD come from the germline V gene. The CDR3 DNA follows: TGTGCCACCAGTGACCCCTCAGGGGTAGGTCAGCCCCAGCATTTT. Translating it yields CATSDPSGVGQPQHF.

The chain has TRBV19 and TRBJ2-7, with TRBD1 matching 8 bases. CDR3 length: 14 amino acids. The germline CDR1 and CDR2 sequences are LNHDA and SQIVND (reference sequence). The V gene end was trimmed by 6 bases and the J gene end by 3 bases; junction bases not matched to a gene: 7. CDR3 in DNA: TGTGCCAGTAGCAGACCCGACAGGGGCTACGAGCAGTACTTC. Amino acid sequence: CASSRPDRGYEQYF. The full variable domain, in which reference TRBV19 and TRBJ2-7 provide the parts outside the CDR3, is DGGITQSPKYLFRKEGQNVTLSCEQNLNHDAMYWYRQDPGQGLRLIYYSQIVNDFQKGDIAEGYSVSREKKESFPLTVTSAQKNPTAFYLCASSRPDRGYEQYFGPGTRLTVT.